This TCR beta chain emerged from a study of T cell responses to AZD1222 COVID-19 vaccine. Germline CDR1 is SGHTA and CDR2 is FQGNSA. The CDR3 loop spans 15 amino acids. Germline trimming cut 1 base from V and 8 bases from J; bases unmatched to any gene: 8. This table comes from immunoSEQ multiplex PCR, and its TCRdb copy is limited to in-frame clones, with some not included. The repertoire holds about 75,000 clones, with approximately 88% as singletons. Material: peripheral blood, obtained 28 days after the second dose of the MenACWY control vaccine. This clonotype was obtained from an adult who received the MenACWY meningococcal vaccine as a control. The rearrangement uses TRBV7-2 and TRBJ2-1; 7 nucleotides align to TRBD2. This CDR3 is CASSLGTRRNYEQFF. CDR3 bases: TGTGCCAGCAGCTTAGGGACTAGGAGGAACTATGAGCAGTTCTTC.